This T cell receptor beta chain is drawn from a study of blood T cell repertoires in COVID-19. Looking at the study overall: The United States, Italy and Spain were the sources of the acute and convalescent COVID-19 samples. PBMCs, B-cell-depleted T cells, or T cells provided the cDNA or gDNA that made up the material.

The germline V and J ends were trimmed by 6 bases and 5 bases, with 7 bases remaining between them. There are 11 residues in the CDR3. Germline values: CDR1 MDHEN, CDR2 SYDVKM. In the authors' workflow: Cell counts per sample came from amplifying reference gene primers. Repertoires were generated with immunoSEQ multiplex PCR, while TCRdb's copy carries only in-frame clones and drops some. V and J calls and clone size are as listed in that table; D and trimming were resolved from the DNA. Found here are 40,000 or so clones, about four fifths of them singletons; the top ten hold 24%. The TCR comes from a human donor with acute or convalescent COVID-19. The donor label of this sample is uncertain. Sequenced sample: peripheral blood. This chain joins TRBV28 and TRBJ1-2; no clear D. The CDR3 DNA reads as TGTGCCAGCAGAGCCTTATATGGCTACACCTTC. Residues: CASRALYGYTF.